The 31 T cell receptor beta chains reported below all come from one sample, sequenced in a study of cytomegalovirus exposure and HLA in healthy donors. Both 60 Vbeta primers and 13 Jbeta primers went into the PCR. Repertoires were generated with immunoSEQ multiplex PCR, while TCRdb's copy carries only in-frame clones and drops some. The sample consists of some 150,000 clones, approximately 63% of them appearing once. The source material was PBMCs. The receptors derive from an older woman in good health and CMV-seropositive.

The gene calls are TRBV21-1 and TRBJ2-3; the table's D call TRBD1 went unverified against the DNA. TRBV21-1 counts as a pseudogene. This CDR3 spans 16 amino acids. The CDR3 DNA reads as TGTGCCAGCAGCATGGCACATATTGATCCCCCAGATACGCAGTATTTT. The encoded protein is CASSMAHIDPPDTQYF.

The rearrangement joins TRBV30 to TRBJ1-6; D call uncertain. Germline lookup yields CDR1 GTSNPN and CDR2 SVGIG (reference sequence). The CDR3 consists of 15 residues. Between the trimmed V and J ends, which lost 0 bases and 9 bases, there was a span of 15 bases. CDR3 amino acids: CAWSVPRLLGSPLHF. The CDR3 DNA sequence: TGTGCCTGGAGTGTACCACGACTTTTGGGTTCACCCCTCCACTTT.

The genes are TRBV5-1 and TRBJ2-3; 11 bases match TRBD2. Germline CDR1 reads SGHRS; CDR2 reads YFSETQ. J lost 4 bases, V lost 5 bases, and 9 bases had no gene match. This CDR3 is built from 16 residues. This chain's CDR3 is CASRQLAGGRADTQYF. CDR3 sequence (DNA): TGCGCCAGCAGACAATTAGCGGGAGGGAGGGCAGATACGCAGTATTTT.

CDR3 DNA: TGTGCCAGCAGCAATTGGGCGGGAGGGCGAAATGAGCAGTTCTTC. Its protein is CASSNWAGGRNEQFF. The chain is built from TRBV7-3 and TRBJ2-1; 9 bases align to TRBD2. The germline V gene has CDR1 SGHTA and CDR2 FQGTGA. This CDR3 is 15 amino acids long. The J segment lost 7 bases and the V segment lost 5 bases, leaving 9 bases of the junction unmatched.

The V call is TRBV2, the J call TRBJ2-2, with D unclear. The CDR3 totals 14 residues. V was clipped by 3 bases and J by 6 bases, with 11 bases between them. Germline V gene sequence: CDR1 SNHLY, CDR2 FYNNEI. The CDR3, as DNA: TGTGCCAGCAGTGATGGCCTAGTAGCCGGGGAGCTGTTTTTT. Its protein is CASSDGLVAGELFF.

The chain is built from TRBV6-1 and TRBJ2-7; weak D call: TRBD1 (5 bases). CDR1 and CDR2 from the germline V gene are MNHNS and SASEGT. This CDR3 spans 14 amino acids. Trimming left V 9 bases short and J 2 bases short, with 17 bases between. The CDR3 DNA sequence: TGTGCCAGTCAACAGGTTGACCTCCCCTACGAGCAGTACTTC. This sequence encodes CASQQVDLPYEQYF.

For this clone: Other DNA sequences in the same sample also yield this CDR3. V is TRBV5-1 and J is TRBJ2-5; possible D gene TRBD1, 7 bases. V gave up 4 bases and J gave up 5 bases, with 12 bases separating them. CDR3 length: 13 residues. Per germline, CDR1 SGHRS and CDR2 YFSETQ. The CDR3 nucleotides read TGCGCCAGCAGCACTCAGGGGGGTGAGACCCAGTACTTC. Translating gives CASSTQGGETQYF.

This clone was found once. V is TRBV6-5 and J is TRBJ2-7, with 8 bases identical to TRBD1. The J segment lost 2 bases and the V segment lost 2 bases, leaving 5 bases of the junction unmatched. Germline V gene data show CDR1 as MNHEY and CDR2 as SVGAGI. CDR3 length: 15 residues. The CDR3 here is CASSYDRGGTYEQYF. CDR3 in DNA: TGTGCCAGCAGTTACGACAGGGGAGGAACCTACGAGCAGTACTTC.

This clone was found a few times. The rearrangement joins TRBV25-1 to TRBJ1-1; 9 bases match TRBD1. The CDR3 runs to 15 residues. Germline lookup yields CDR1 MGHDK and CDR2 SYGVNS. Trimming cost V 2 bases and J 0 bases; bases outside gene matches: 1. The CDR3 DNA reads TGTGCCAGCAGTGAACGGGACAGGGTGAACACTGAAGCTTTCTTT. This codes for CASSERDRVNTEAFF.

V and J are TRBV28 and TRBJ2-2; D remains unclear. The CDR3 runs to 14 residues. V gave up 3 bases and J gave up 1 base, with 6 bases separating them. The germline V gene encodes CDR1 MDHEN and CDR2 SYDVKM. CDR3 DNA sequence: TGTGCCAGCAGTTTTGGGCTGAACACCGGGGAGCTGTTTTTT. This encodes CASSFGLNTGELFF.

V and J are TRBV29-1 and TRBJ2-2; the D gene is possibly TRBD2 (5 bases). The CDR3 length is 13 residues. Between the trimmed V and J ends, which lost 3 bases and 1 base, there was a span of 6 bases. Germline V gene lookup returns CDR1 SQVTM and CDR2 ANQGSEA. The CDR3 region has the DNA TGCAGCGTTGAGGGAGAGAACACCGGGGAGCTGTTTTTT. This translates into CSVEGENTGELFF.

The chain employs TRBV9 and TRBJ2-1; TRBD1 agrees at 10 bases. CDR3 length: 16 residues. V gave up 2 bases and J gave up 8 bases; unmatched junction bases: 10. Looked up from germline, CDR1 is SGDLS and CDR2 is YYNGEE. Here the CDR3 reads CASSVAPGQGIHEQFF. The CDR3 region has the DNA TGTGCCAGCAGCGTGGCCCCGGGACAGGGGATCCATGAGCAGTTCTTC.

The CDR3 loop reads CASSPSGVDEKLFF. In nucleotides, the CDR3 is TGTGCCAGCAGCCCCTCCGGGGTAGATGAAAAACTGTTTTTT. The chain carries TRBV28 and TRBJ1-4; D is ambiguous. The CDR3 runs to 14 residues. Germline-derived CDR1 and CDR2 are MDHEN and SYDVKM. The V end lost 6 bases, the J end lost 6 bases, and 14 bases lay between the germline ends.

By share, this clone counts as medium-sized (0.01 to 0.1%). The V gene is TRBV21-1, the J gene TRBJ2-2; no check of the table's D call, TRBD1, against the DNA was made. TRBV21-1 is deemed a pseudogene. This CDR3 spans 16 amino acids. The CDR3, as DNA: TGTGCCAGCAGCGCGCAAGCGGGACAGGGGACCGGGGAGCTGTTTTTT. Translation: CASSAQAGQGTGELFF.

The chain couples TRBV18 to TRBJ2-7; TRBD1 matches 10 bases. The V gene end was trimmed by 6 bases and the J gene end by 6 bases; junction bases not matched to a gene: 11. Germline V gene data show CDR1 as KGHSH and CDR2 as LQKENI. The CDR3 has 15 amino acids. The CDR3 is CASSLRGQGYGEQYF. CDR3 DNA: TGTGCCAGCTCGCTCCGGGGACAGGGGTATGGCGAGCAGTACTTC. Combining the CDR3 with reference TRBV18 and TRBJ2-7 gives the whole variable domain NAGVMQNPRHLVRRRGQEARLRCSPMKGHSHVYWYRQLPEEGLKFMVYLQKENIIDESGMPKERFSAEFPKEGPSILRIQQVVRGDSAAYFCASSLRGQGYGEQYFGPGTRLTVT.

The count of this clone is one. V usage is TRBV28 and J usage is TRBJ2-4; weak D call: TRBD2 (7 bases). V was cut by 2 bases and J by 6 bases, with 17 bases left in between. The CDR3 length is 16 residues. Per the germline V gene, CDR1 is MDHEN and CDR2 is SYDVKM. CDR3 in amino acids: CASSLGGAGGGNIQYF. Here the CDR3 DNA reads TGTGCCAGCAGTTTAGGGGGGGCCGGAGGGGGAAACATTCAGTACTTC.

The J gene is TRBJ1-2, the V gene TRBV5-1, with D hard to call. V was clipped by 0 bases and J by 8 bases, with 11 bases between them. The germline V gene has CDR1 SGHRS and CDR2 YFSETQ. There are 13 residues in the CDR3. This chain's CDR3 is CASSLGGSRGYTF. CDR3 DNA sequence: TGCGCCAGCAGCTTGGGAGGGTCAAGAGGCTACACCTTC. Variable domain in full (rest from reference TRBV5-1 and TRBJ1-2): KAGVTQTPRYLIKTRGQQVTLSCSPISGHRSVSWYQQTPGQGLQFLFEYFSETQRNKGNFPGRFSGRQFSNSRSEMNVSTLELGDSALYLCASSLGGSRGYTFGSGTRLTVV.

The chain recombines TRBV18 with TRBJ1-1, with TRBD1 matching over 7 bases. The J segment lost 11 bases and the V segment lost 3 bases, leaving 6 bases of the junction unmatched. The V gene's germline CDR1 is KGHSH and CDR2 LQKENI. CDR3 length: 12 amino acids. The CDR3 spells CASSPADREAFF. The CDR3 DNA follows: TGTGCCAGCTCACCGGCTGACAGGGAGGCTTTCTTT.

The DNA of the CDR3 is TGTGCCAGCAGCGTTCCCGGGAGCGAGAGGGAGACCCAGTACTTC. Encoded protein: CASSVPGSERETQYF. J is TRBJ2-5 and V is TRBV9, with D possibly TRBD2 on 6 matching bases. CDR1 and CDR2 (germline): SGDLS, YYNGEE. This CDR3 has 15 residues. V was pared by 2 bases and J by 5 bases, with 16 bases between.

The CDR3 loop is CASSRNTDTQYF. The CDR3 nucleotides are TGTGCCAGCAGCCGTAACACAGATACGCAGTATTTT. V usage is TRBV2 and J usage is TRBJ2-3; D is uncertain. Germline values: CDR1 SNHLY, CDR2 FYNNEI. Trimming left V 6 bases short and J 2 bases short, with 6 bases between. The CDR3 totals 12 residues. Filled out from reference TRBV2 and TRBJ2-3, the complete variable domain reads EPEVTQTPSHQVTQMGQEVILRCVPISNHLYFYWYRQILGQKVEFLVSFYNNEISEKSEIFDDQFSVERPDGSNFTLKIRSTKLEDSAMYFCASSRNTDTQYFGPGTRLTVL.

The gene calls are TRBV30 and TRBJ2-3; 8 bases match TRBD2. Trimming at V came to 3 bases and at J to 3 bases, leaving 11 bases not matched to a gene. This CDR3 contains 16 residues. In germline, CDR1 is GTSNPN, CDR2 SVGIG (reference sequence). The CDR3 DNA reads TGTGCCTGGAGGAAATCCGGGACTAGGTCTACAGATACGCAGTATTTT. Protein sequence: CAWRKSGTRSTDTQYF. Filled out from reference TRBV30 and TRBJ2-3, the complete variable domain reads SQTIHQWPATLVQPVGSPLSLECTVEGTSNPNLYWYRQAAGRGLQLLFYSVGIGQISSEVPQNLSASRPQDRQFILSSKKLLLSDSGFYLCAWRKSGTRSTDTQYFGPGTRLTVL.

This clone was counted between two and nine times. V is TRBV5-1 and J is TRBJ1-3; D remains ambiguous. Trimming cost V 0 bases and J 0 bases, with 13 bases left between them. The germline CDR1 and CDR2 sequences are SGHRS and YFSETQ. The CDR3 runs to 17 residues. The CDR3 protein is CASSLGKSSSSGNTIYF. CDR3 coding DNA: TGCGCCAGCAGCTTGGGAAAGTCCTCGAGCTCTGGAAACACCATATATTTT.

The chain has TRBV6-5 and TRBJ2-5; maybe TRBD1 (5 bases). V gave up 4 bases and J gave up 4 bases, with 13 bases separating them. CDR3 length equals 14 residues. CDR1 and CDR2 from the germline V gene are MNHEY and SVGAGI. CDR3 coding DNA: TGTGCCAGCAGTTTAAGAAGGGGCGGAGAGACCCAGTACTTC. Amino acid sequence: CASSLRRGGETQYF.

V usage is TRBV15 and J usage is TRBJ2-7, with 8 positions matching TRBD1. CDR1 and CDR2 (germline): LNHNV, YYDKDF (reference sequence). The length of the CDR3 is 15 residues. V lost 4 bases, J lost 0 bases, and 5 bases stayed unmatched. CDR3 amino acids: CATSIGDRSSYEQYF. The CDR3 DNA follows: TGTGCCACCAGCATCGGGGACAGGAGCTCCTACGAGCAGTACTTC.

The rearrangement joins TRBV7-3 to TRBJ2-2; maybe TRBD2 (5 bases). The CDR3 sequence is 13 residues long. V lost 4 bases and J lost 5, with 8 bases in between. Germline loops: CDR1 SGHTA, CDR2 FQGTGA. CDR3 coding DNA: TGTGCCAGCAGCTCGGTAGCGACCGGGGAGCTGTTTTTT. Its protein is CASSSVATGELFF.

This clone appeared once. The J gene is TRBJ2-3, the V gene TRBV18; 9 bases match TRBD2. CDR1 is KGHSH, CDR2 LQKENI, per germline. V gave up 3 bases and J gave up 4 bases; unmatched junction bases: 11. This CDR3 has 17 amino acids. The CDR3 sequence is CASSPRLADPQADTQYF. As DNA, the CDR3 is TGTGCCAGCTCACCTAGACTAGCGGACCCCCAGGCAGATACGCAGTATTTT.

The V call is TRBV28, the J call TRBJ1-2, with 9 bases identical to TRBD1. The CDR3 totals 15 residues. V was clipped by 3 bases and J by 3 bases; unmatched bases: 5. CDR1 MDHEN and CDR2 SYDVKM come from the germline V gene. The CDR3 nucleotides read TGTGCCAGCAGTTTCGGGACAGGGCGGGACTATGGCTACACCTTC. Its protein is CASSFGTGRDYGYTF.

This chain links TRBV7-9 with TRBJ1-1, with 10 nucleotides matching TRBD1. The V gene end was trimmed by 5 bases and the J gene end by 6 bases; junction bases not matched to a gene: 12. Germline V gene lookup returns CDR1 SEHNR and CDR2 FQNEAQ (reference sequence). This CDR3 is 16 amino acids long. CDR3 region: CASSPVQGQGSPEAFF. The CDR3 nucleotides read TGTGCCAGCAGCCCAGTTCAGGGACAGGGGAGCCCTGAAGCTTTCTTT.

The gene calls are TRBV5-4 and TRBJ1-1, with a tentative D call TRBD1 (5 bases). Trimming shortened V by 7 bases and J by 1 base, and 11 bases separated the two germline ends. Looked up from germline, CDR1 is SGHNT and CDR2 is YYREEE (reference sequence). The CDR3 is made up of 13 amino acids. The CDR3 loop is CASASQGNTEAFF. The CDR3 DNA reads as TGTGCCAGCGCGTCTCAGGGGAACACTGAAGCTTTCTTT.

The chain joins TRBV5-1 to TRBJ2-5, with TRBD1 matching 9 bases. V lost 3 bases, J lost 4 bases, and 7 bases stayed unmatched. Looked up from germline, CDR1 is SGHRS and CDR2 is YFSETQ. This CDR3 comprises 15 residues. The DNA for the CDR3 is TGCGCCAGCAGCTCAAGCTTGACAGGGGGAGAGACCCAGTACTTC. Its protein product is CASSSSLTGGETQYF.

The rearrangement links TRBV27 to TRBJ1-1, with D hard to call. The V gene lost 3 bases and the J gene lost 4 bases, with 15 bases spanning the gap. The length of the CDR3 is 15 residues. In germline, CDR1 is MNHEY, CDR2 SMNVEV (reference sequence). The CDR3 DNA reads TGTGCCAGCAGTTTTGGTCCGGAATCGGGCACTGAAGCTTTCTTT. As protein: CASSFGPESGTEAFF.